This T cell receptor beta chain originates from a study of blood T cell repertoires in COVID-19. Study-wide background: Acute and convalescent COVID-19 samples came from the United States, Italy and Spain. PBMCs, B-cell-depleted T cells, or T cells provided the cDNA or gDNA that made up the material.

Study processing details: Reference gene primer amplification gave nucleated cell count estimates. TCRdb's table, derived via immunoSEQ multiplex PCR, lists solely in-frame clones and lacks some. V, J and clone size reflect that table, while D and trimming were determined from the DNA. Among 100,000 or so clones listed, less than 90% were seen once. The V end lost 4 bases, the J end lost 1 base, and 14 bases lay between the germline ends. Germline V CDR1 and CDR2: SGHNT, YYREEE (reference sequence). CDR3 length: 15 amino acids. This clone was detected only once. The TCR sequence derives from an older man with active or convalescent COVID-19. The rearrangement links TRBV5-4 to TRBJ1-2; D might be TRBD1 (5 bases). Sample: peripheral blood. The CDR3 sequence: CASSPQETNNYGYTF. The CDR3 DNA is TGTGCCAGCAGCCCACAGGAAACTAATAACTATGGCTACACCTTC.